The 25 T cell receptor beta chains below all came from one sample that was sequenced in a study of shared clonotypes between healthy human individuals. Naivety among CD8 cells was defined by CD45RO negativity and positive CCR7 selection, thereby excluding terminally differentiated effector memory CD45RA+ cells. Repertoires were generated with immunoSEQ multiplex PCR, while TCRdb's copy carries only in-frame clones and drops some. The table lists about 800,000 clones, about 97% of them singletons, with under 0.3% in the top ten. Material: naive CD8+ T cells sorted from blood. These receptors were obtained from a man in his thirties or forties in good health.

The J gene is TRBJ1-1, the V gene TRBV7-9; D perhaps matches TRBD1 (6 bases). Germline V CDR1 and CDR2: SEHNR, FQNEAQ (reference sequence). The CDR3 runs to 17 residues. The V end lost 3 bases, the J end lost 0 bases, and 17 bases lay between the germline ends. CDR3 sequence: CASSFGGMIGMNTEAFF. In nucleotides, the CDR3 is TGTGCCAGCAGCTTCGGGGGCATGATCGGTATGAACACTGAAGCTTTCTTT.

V and J are TRBV10-3 and TRBJ2-7, with no clear D. Germline CDR1 reads ENHRY; CDR2 reads SYGVKD. V was trimmed by 9 bases and J by 2 bases, leaving 14 bases between them. The CDR3 extends over 13 amino acids. CDR3 sequence: CAISDTDTYEQYF. The CDR3 DNA sequence: TGTGCCATTTCCGACACCGATACCTACGAGCAGTACTTC.

A word on this clone: One junction end disagrees with the germline gene, perhaps due to a read error. The chain recombines TRBV7-9 with TRBJ2-2, with 9 bases aligning to TRBD2. Germline V gene data show CDR1 as SEHNR and CDR2 as FQNEAQ (reference sequence). This CDR3 has 17 amino acids. CDR3 amino acids: CASTLPTTSGLTGELFF. Here the CDR3 DNA reads TGTGCCAGCACCTTACCCACAACTAGCGGGTTGACGGGGGAGCTGTTTTTT.

This clone was seen just once. The genes are TRBV7-9 and TRBJ1-4; D gene uncertain. Germline CDR1 is SEHNR and CDR2 is FQNEAQ (reference sequence). Trimming shortened V by 1 base and J by 8 bases, and 11 bases separated the two germline ends. The CDR3 consists of 14 residues. The CDR3 loop is CASSLVAIGEKLFF. Here the CDR3 DNA reads TGTGCCAGCAGCTTAGTAGCCATAGGAGAAAAACTGTTTTTT.

The chain couples TRBV29-1 to TRBJ2-3, with TRBD2 matching 11 bases. Germline values: CDR1 SQVTM, CDR2 ANQGSEA. This CDR3 contains 17 residues. Trimming cost V 4 bases and J 0 bases; bases outside gene matches: 9. CDR3 protein: CSVAAGTSGISTDTQYF. In DNA, the CDR3 is TGCAGCGTTGCTGCCGGGACTAGCGGAATTAGCACAGATACGCAGTATTTT.

This chain connects TRBV9 to TRBJ2-1; D not certain. Trimming removed 4 bases at V and 7 bases at J, with 9 bases between. Germline CDR1 is SGDLS and CDR2 is YYNGEE. The CDR3 runs to 12 residues. Here the CDR3 reads CASSTLTNEQFF. CDR3 DNA sequence: TGTGCCAGCAGCACACTGACGAATGAGCAGTTCTTC. The complete variable domain, with remaining parts taken from reference TRBV9 and TRBJ2-1, reads DSGVTQTPKHLITATGQRVTLRCSPRSGDLSVYWYQQSLDQGLQFLIQYYNGEERAKGNILERFSAQQFPDLHSELNLSSLELGDSALYFCASSTLTNEQFFGPGTRLTVL.

The V and J genes are TRBV9 and TRBJ2-6, with D perhaps TRBD1 (7 bases). CDR3 length: 18 amino acids. Trimming left V 4 bases short and J 0 bases short, with 17 bases between. The germline gives CDR1 SGDLS, CDR2 YYNGEE. The CDR3 DNA follows: TGTGCCAGCAGCTCCCCAGGGGGGCTGAGCTCTGGGGCCAACGTCCTGACTTTC. Translating it yields CASSSPGGLSSGANVLTF.

The chain recombines TRBV6-1 with TRBJ1-2; 7 bases match TRBD1. The V gene's germline CDR1 is MNHNS and CDR2 SASEGT. V shed 3 bases and J 7 bases; nucleotides not matched to a gene: 14. This CDR3 region has 16 residues. The CDR3 nucleotides read TGTGCCAGCAGTGACGTGTCAGGGGGATGGCGGATTGGCTACACCTTC. Translating gives CASSDVSGGWRIGYTF.

The gene calls are TRBV4-3 and TRBJ2-7; 8 bases align to TRBD1. Per the germline V gene, CDR1 is LGHNA and CDR2 is YSLEER. Unmatched junction bases numbered 7, after V lost 0 bases and J lost 0 bases. The CDR3 spans 17 residues. CDR3 protein: CASSQDNDRGSSYEQYF. CDR3 sequence (DNA): TGCGCCAGCAGCCAAGATAATGACAGGGGAAGCTCCTACGAGCAGTACTTC.

The chain couples TRBV7-2 to TRBJ2-5; 7 nucleotides align to TRBD2. The CDR3 length is 14 residues. Per the germline V gene, CDR1 is SGHTA and CDR2 is FQGNSA. Trimming removed 6 bases from V and 5 bases from J; junction bases left unmatched: 9. The chain's CDR3 is CASSTLASLETQYF. In DNA, the CDR3 is TGTGCCAGCAGTACACTAGCGTCCCTGGAGACCCAGTACTTC.

The chain carries TRBV10-3 and TRBJ1-2; 9 nucleotides agree with TRBD1. The V gene's germline CDR1 is ENHRY and CDR2 SYGVKD. This CDR3 comprises 14 residues. J gave up 1 base and V 10 bases, and 7 bases lay outside the gene matches. The chain's CDR3 is CATGTGNDNYGYTF. CDR3 DNA sequence: TGTGCCACCGGGACAGGGAACGATAACTATGGCTACACCTTC.

CDR3 residues: CASSLGQSFGEQYF. The CDR3 DNA reads as TGTGCCAGCAGTTTAGGTCAGAGTTTTGGCGAGCAGTACTTC. V gene TRBV28 combines with J gene TRBJ2-7; no definite D call. V lost 2 bases and J lost 6, with 14 bases in between. There are 14 residues in the CDR3. Germline CDR1 is MDHEN and CDR2 is SYDVKM.

V usage is TRBV7-9 and J usage is TRBJ2-5; 10 bases agree with TRBD1. CDR1 and CDR2 from the germline V gene are SEHNR and FQNEAQ (reference sequence). V gave up 7 bases and J gave up 3 bases; unmatched junction bases: 11. This CDR3 is built from 16 residues. CDR3 region: CASTVPGQGLKETQYF. The DNA of the CDR3 is TGTGCCAGCACCGTACCGGGACAGGGGCTAAAAGAGACCCAGTACTTC.

The chain links TRBV6-6 to TRBJ1-2, with TRBD1 as a possible D gene (5 bases). The germline V and J ends were trimmed by 0 bases and 2 bases, with 10 bases remaining between them. CDR1 is MNHNY, CDR2 SVGAGI, per germline (reference sequence). The CDR3 contains 15 residues. For the CDR3, the DNA is TGTGCCAGCAGTTACTCGATAGGGGAGAACTATGGCTACACCTTC. Translation: CASSYSIGENYGYTF.

V and J are TRBV7-6 and TRBJ2-3; TRBD2 aligns across 10 bases. Unmatched junction bases numbered 10, after V lost 5 bases and J lost 2 bases. Germline CDR1 reads SGHVS; CDR2 reads FNYEAQ. The CDR3 runs to 17 residues. CDR3 loop: CASSNLAGAGVTDTQYF. CDR3 DNA: TGTGCCAGCAGCAACCTAGCGGGAGCGGGAGTCACAGATACGCAGTATTTT.

CDR3 protein: CASSPAHPTNEQFF. The CDR3 DNA is TGTGCCAGCAGCCCCGCCCACCCCACAAATGAGCAGTTCTTC. This chain links TRBV7-9 with TRBJ2-1; D gene ambiguous. Trimming removed 5 bases at V and 7 bases at J, with 15 bases between. Germline lookup yields CDR1 SEHNR and CDR2 FQNEAQ (reference sequence). The CDR3 has 14 residues.

This chain connects TRBV29-1 to TRBJ2-1, with D unresolved. The germline V gene has CDR1 SQVTM and CDR2 ANQGSEA. This CDR3 is 13 amino acids long. V was clipped by 3 bases and J by 0 bases, with 6 bases between them. CDR3 residues: CSVEPSSYNEQFF. In DNA form, the CDR3 reads TGCAGCGTTGAGCCCAGCTCCTACAATGAGCAGTTCTTC.

The chain recombines TRBV29-1 with TRBJ2-7; TRBD2 matches 8 bases. The CDR3 is made up of 11 amino acids. The V segment lost 7 bases and the J segment 5 bases; nucleotides outside the gene matches: 4. Germline V gene sequence: CDR1 SQVTM, CDR2 ANQGSEA. The CDR3 coding sequence is TGCAGCGCCGGGAGGGTAAACGAGCAGTACTTC. It encodes CSAGRVNEQYF.

V is TRBV19 and J is TRBJ1-2; unclear D gene. Germline V gives CDR1 LNHDA, CDR2 SQIVND (reference sequence). The CDR3 covers 14 residues. V shed 6 bases and J shed 2 bases, with 13 bases lying between them. The CDR3 region is CASSGTGSNYGYTF. CDR3 nucleotides: TGTGCCAGTAGCGGCACGGGATCGAACTATGGCTACACCTTC.

The chain joins TRBV4-1 to TRBJ2-3; 8 bases line up with TRBD2. The V and J ends lost 4 bases and 3 bases, in that order; junction bases with no gene match: 12. Germline V gene lookup returns CDR1 MGHRA and CDR2 YSYEKL. This CDR3 is 17 amino acids long. CDR3 loop: CASSPGVTGGPTDTQYF. The CDR3 DNA is TGCGCCAGCAGCCCCGGCGTAACGGGAGGGCCGACAGATACGCAGTATTTT.

This clone came up once. Other nucleotide sequences from this sample produce the same CDR3. V gene TRBV5-6 combines with J gene TRBJ2-7; 9 nucleotides match TRBD2. Germline CDR1 is SGHDT and CDR2 is YYEEEE. V was pared by 2 bases and J by 4 bases, with 4 bases of the junction left unmatched. CDR3 length: 14 residues. The CDR3 sequence is CASSFGSGSYEQYF. Here the CDR3 DNA reads TGTGCCAGCAGCTTTGGTAGCGGGAGTTACGAGCAGTACTTC.

The DNA for the CDR3 is TGTGCCAGCAGTTCCTCCGGTGGGGAGCAGTACTTC. This gives the protein CASSSSGGEQYF. The V and J genes are TRBV6-5 and TRBJ2-7; D gene unclear. The germline V gene has CDR1 MNHEY and CDR2 SVGAGI. V shed 4 bases and J shed 7 bases, with 11 bases lying between them. This CDR3 has 12 amino acids.

The chain combines TRBV29-1 with TRBJ1-1, with 7 bases aligning to TRBD1. The CDR3 loop spans 13 amino acids. Losses at the gene ends were 7 bases for V and 1 base for J; bases not matched to a gene: 6. The germline V gene has CDR1 SQVTM and CDR2 ANQGSEA. CDR3 amino acids: CSATGTANTEAFF. The DNA for the CDR3 is TGCAGCGCAACCGGGACAGCGAACACTGAAGCTTTCTTT. The complete variable domain, with remaining parts taken from reference TRBV29-1 and TRBJ1-1, reads SAVISQKPSRDICQRGTSLTIQCQVDSQVTMMFWYRQQPGQSLTLIATANQGSEATYESGFVIDKFPISRPNLTFSTLTVSNMSPEDSSIYLCSATGTANTEAFFGQGTRLTVV.

The rearrangement uses TRBV27 and TRBJ1-5; D gene uncertain. Germline V CDR1 and CDR2: MNHEY, SMNVEV (reference sequence). With 4 bases removed from V and 4 bases from J, the gap between germline ends came to 8 bases. The CDR3 is made up of 13 amino acids. CDR3 sequence: CASSYSVNQPQHF. The CDR3, as DNA: TGTGCCAGCAGTTACTCAGTTAATCAGCCCCAGCATTTT.

The rearrangement joins TRBV5-6 to TRBJ2-5, with D unresolved. V gave up 0 bases and J gave up 0 bases, with 6 bases separating them. The CDR3 length is 14 residues. Germline CDR1 and CDR2: SGHDT and YYEEEE. CDR3 coding DNA: TGTGCCAGCAGCTTGGGAGCGTACCAAGAGACCCAGTACTTC. Its protein product is CASSLGAYQETQYF.